The 30 T cell receptor beta chains presented below share a single source sample, sequenced in a study of PD-1 blockade in classical Hodgkin lymphoma. The sample's time point: newly diagnosed, previously untreated cHL patient sample. Profiled with immunoSEQ multiplex PCR; TCRdb holds only in-frame clones, not every one. The repertoire holds roughly 68,000 clones, over 90% seen once, with 2% to 3% in the top ten. Input material: peripheral blood mononuclear cells (PBMCs). Every receptor here comes from a human donor with classical Hodgkin lymphoma.

The genes are TRBV4-2 and TRBJ2-7; D not resolved. CDR3 length equals 13 residues. The V end was cut by 0 bases, the J end by 4 bases, with 7 bases between. Germline assignment: CDR1 LGHNA and CDR2 YNFKEQ. In nucleotides, the CDR3 is TGTGCCAGCAGCCAAGAACTGGAATACGAGCAGTACTTC. Translated, it gives CASSQELEYEQYF.

This sequence joins TRBV27 and TRBJ1-5; D ambiguous. There are 13 residues in the CDR3. Germline V lookup: CDR1 MNHEY, CDR2 SMNVEV (reference sequence). V shed 9 bases and J shed 7 bases, with 16 bases lying between them. As DNA, the CDR3 is TGTGCCAGTCGGGAGGCTTTTCACCAGCCCCAGCATTTT. Translating it yields CASREAFHQPQHF.

The genes are TRBV7-2 and TRBJ2-1; 7 bases are shared with TRBD2. Losses at the gene ends were 5 bases for V and 1 base for J; bases not matched to a gene: 8. The CDR3 is 16 amino acids. Germline V gene sequence: CDR1 SGHTA, CDR2 FQGNSA. CDR3 bases: TGTGCCAGCAGCGGGAGGGGCAGGGAATCCTACAATGAGCAGTTCTTC. Its translation is CASSGRGRESYNEQFF. Complete variable domain (other parts from reference TRBV7-2 and TRBJ2-1): GAGVSQSPSNKVTEKGKDVELRCDPISGHTALYWYRQSLGQGLEFLIYFQGNSAPDKSGLPSDRFSAERTGGSVSTLTIQRTQQEDSAVYLCASSGRGRESYNEQFFGPGTRLTVL.

This chain links TRBV11-2 with TRBJ2-5; D gene unclear. The CDR3 is made up of 11 amino acids. Germline loops: CDR1 SGHAT, CDR2 FQNNGV. Trimming removed 5 bases from V and 5 bases from J, with 6 bases in between. CDR3 in DNA: TGTGCCAGCAGCCAGGTGGAGACCCAGTACTTC. It is translated as CASSQVETQYF.

The chain links TRBV5-1 to TRBJ2-1; 10 bases are shared with TRBD2. Germline CDR1 reads SGHRS; CDR2 reads YFSETQ. The V and J ends lost 5 bases and 2 bases, in that order; junction bases with no gene match: 7. The CDR3 is 16 residues long. The CDR3: CASSHSGGTAYNEQFF. DNA of the CDR3: TGCGCCAGCAGTCATAGCGGGGGGACGGCCTACAATGAGCAGTTCTTC. Supplemented by reference TRBV5-1 and TRBJ2-1, the full variable domain reads KAGVTQTPRYLIKTRGQQVTLSCSPISGHRSVSWYQQTPGQGLQFLFEYFSETQRNKGNFPGRFSGRQFSNSRSEMNVSTLELGDSALYLCASSHSGGTAYNEQFFGPGTRLTVL.

The J gene is TRBJ2-3, the V gene TRBV5-4, with D possibly being TRBD1 (6 bases). V lost 6 bases and J lost 5, with 13 bases in between. This CDR3 region has 13 residues. Germline V gene sequence: CDR1 SGHNT, CDR2 YYREEE (reference sequence). This chain's CDR3 is CASNAGVEDTQYF. The CDR3 region has the DNA TGTGCCAGCAATGCAGGGGTGGAAGATACGCAGTATTTT. Based on the CDR3 plus reference TRBV5-4 and TRBJ2-3, the full variable domain is ETGVTQSPTHLIKTRGQQVTLRCSSQSGHNTVSWYQQALGQGPQFIFQYYREEENGRGNFPPRFSGLQFPNYSSELNVNALELDDSALYLCASNAGVEDTQYFGPGTRLTVL.

V is TRBV7-2 and J is TRBJ2-2; the match to TRBD2 covers 7 bases. From germline, CDR1 is SGHTA and CDR2 FQGNSA. The CDR3 covers 16 residues. V shed 5 bases, J shed 2 bases, and the junction held 8 bases outside the gene matches. The CDR3 sequence: CASSRALAVNTGELFF. The CDR3 DNA reads as TGTGCCAGCAGCCGGGCGCTAGCGGTTAACACCGGGGAGCTGTTTTTT.

This chain connects TRBV7-2 to TRBJ2-3; no firm D call. CDR3 length: 15 amino acids. Germline CDR1 and CDR2: SGHTA and FQGNSA. Trimming shortened V by 2 bases and J by 8 bases, and 17 bases separated the two germline ends. CDR3 loop: CASSLLGQQGGTQYF. In DNA form, the CDR3 reads TGTGCCAGCAGCTTACTAGGCCAACAAGGCGGTACGCAGTATTTT.

The CDR3 nucleotides are TGTGCCAGCAGCGTCGACAGGGTTGGGGCCACTGAAGCTTTCTTT. It yields the protein CASSVDRVGATEAFF. This chain joins TRBV11-2 and TRBJ1-1; 7 bases match TRBD1. This CDR3 comprises 15 residues. V shed 5 bases and J 4 bases; nucleotides not matched to a gene: 10. Germline CDR1 reads SGHAT; CDR2 reads FQNNGV.

This sequence joins TRBV5-1 and TRBJ1-1; D might be TRBD1 (5 bases). Trimming removed 2 bases from V and 6 bases from J, with 14 bases in between. The CDR3 runs 14 residues. Germline V CDR1 and CDR2: SGHRS, YFSETQ. The CDR3 region is CASSLQANLPEAFF. The CDR3 coding sequence is TGCGCCAGCAGCTTACAGGCCAACTTACCTGAAGCTTTCTTT.

The J gene is TRBJ2-5, the V gene TRBV5-1, with D possibly TRBD2 on 5 matching bases. V lost 2 bases to trimming and J lost 5 bases, with 19 bases between them. Germline loops: CDR1 SGHRS, CDR2 YFSETQ. The CDR3 has 16 residues. The CDR3 here is CASSLGPGTPFETQYF. DNA of the CDR3: TGCGCCAGCAGCTTAGGGCCGGGAACCCCATTCGAGACCCAGTACTTC.

The genes are TRBV5-6 and TRBJ1-1, with no clear D. This CDR3 spans 14 amino acids. Trimming took 2 bases from V and 7 from J, leaving 15 bases between them. Germline values: CDR1 SGHDT, CDR2 YYEEEE. CDR3 sequence (DNA): TGTGCCAGCAGCTTAGGGCTCCAGGATTTTGAAGCTTTCTTT. It specifies CASSLGLQDFEAFF.

This rearrangement joins TRBV19 to TRBJ2-5; 8 bases agree with TRBD2. The CDR3 contains 15 residues. The germline V gene encodes CDR1 LNHDA and CDR2 SQIVND (reference sequence). V shed 5 bases and J 4 bases; nucleotides not matched to a gene: 9. CDR3 DNA sequence: TGTGCCAGTAGTCCCGCGGGAGGACCCATAGAGACCCAGTACTTC. Protein sequence: CASSPAGGPIETQYF.

This clone was observed once. V is TRBV10-3 and J is TRBJ2-7; TRBD1 matches at 10 bases. Germline V gene lookup returns CDR1 ENHRY and CDR2 SYGVKD. The CDR3 length is 14 residues. After removal of 2 bases from V and 6 bases from J, the junction contained 4 bases not matched to a gene. CDR3 loop: CAISEGQGVTEQYF. The CDR3 DNA sequence: TGTGCCATCAGTGAGGGACAGGGGGTGACCGAGCAGTACTTC.

V gene TRBV29-1 combines with J gene TRBJ2-5; possibly TRBD1 or TRBD2 for D (5 bases each). Trimming cost V 4 bases and J 5 bases, with 11 bases left between them. The length of the CDR3 is 12 residues. Looked up from germline, CDR1 is SQVTM and CDR2 is ANQGSEA. This CDR3 reads CSVVGAPETQYF. DNA of the CDR3: TGCAGCGTTGTCGGGGCTCCGGAGACCCAGTACTTC.

This clone has only one observation. V is TRBV7-2 and J is TRBJ2-1; D gene unclear. The germline V and J ends were trimmed by 3 bases and 3 bases, with 12 bases remaining between them. CDR1 SGHTA and CDR2 FQGNSA come from the germline V gene. The CDR3 runs to 15 residues. The CDR3 region has the DNA TGTGCCAGCAGCTTGAGAGAGCAGTACTACAATGAGCAGTTCTTC. The encoded protein is CASSLREQYYNEQFF.

The chain uses TRBV29-1 and TRBJ2-5; 7 bases align to TRBD1. The CDR3 is 14 amino acids. V was pared by 1 base and J by 2 bases, with 4 bases of the junction left unmatched. Germline-derived CDR1 and CDR2 are SQVTM and ANQGSEA. CDR3 loop: CSVEGAQGQETQYF. The CDR3 DNA reads TGCAGCGTTGAAGGGGCACAGGGGCAAGAGACCCAGTACTTC.

This clone occurred once. This chain connects TRBV6-5 to TRBJ2-3; 8 nucleotides match TRBD1. This CDR3 contains 15 residues. V gave up 4 bases and J gave up 0 bases; unmatched junction bases: 3. Germline assignment: CDR1 MNHEY and CDR2 SVGAGI. CDR3 protein: CASSFRQGSTDTQYF. For the CDR3, the DNA is TGTGCCAGCAGTTTCCGACAGGGGAGCACAGATACGCAGTATTTT.

This clone was seen a handful of times. The J gene is TRBJ1-5, the V gene TRBV28, with 7 bases fitting TRBD1. V shed 4 bases, J shed 3 bases, and the junction held 3 bases outside the gene matches. The CDR3 covers 14 residues. Germline assignment: CDR1 MDHEN and CDR2 SYDVKM. The chain's CDR3 is CASSSDRDNQPQHF. CDR3 nucleotide sequence: TGTGCCAGCAGTTCCGACAGGGACAATCAGCCCCAGCATTTT.

The CDR3 DNA reads TGTGCCAGCAGCTTGTCTGGGACAGGGTTCCCCCTCCACTTT. It codes for CASSLSGTGFPLHF. The gene calls are TRBV5-6 and TRBJ1-6; TRBD1 agrees at 9 bases. Trimming at V came to 1 base and at J to 13 bases, leaving 6 bases not matched to a gene. The CDR3 totals 14 residues. Germline V gene sequence: CDR1 SGHDT, CDR2 YYEEEE.

This chain joins TRBV5-4 and TRBJ2-5, with 13 bases that match TRBD2. The CDR3 spans 16 residues. The germline V gene encodes CDR1 SGHNT and CDR2 YYREEE (reference sequence). V dropped 3 bases and J dropped 4; count of bases not matched to a gene: 6. CDR3 DNA sequence: TGTGCCAGCAGCTCCCGACTAGCGGGAGGAGCAGAGACCCAGTACTTC. Protein: CASSSRLAGGAETQYF.

This chain uses TRBV2 with TRBJ2-7; 15 nucleotides match TRBD2. There are 13 residues in the CDR3. Germline CDR1 reads SNHLY; CDR2 reads FYNNEI. Trimming at V came to 8 bases and at J to 5 bases, leaving 1 base not matched to a gene. This CDR3 reads CASGLAGGNEQYF. The CDR3 coding sequence is TGTGCCAGCGGACTAGCGGGGGGGAACGAGCAGTACTTC.

This clone has only one observation. The J gene is TRBJ1-3, the V gene TRBV2; D perhaps matches TRBD1 (5 bases). The ends were cut back, 6 bases at V and 3 bases at J, with 15 bases in the middle. Germline loops: CDR1 SNHLY, CDR2 FYNNEI. The CDR3 sequence is 15 residues long. Here the CDR3 reads CASSRDGNIGNTIYF. Here the CDR3 DNA reads TGTGCCAGCAGCCGGGACGGAAACATTGGAAACACCATATATTTT.

This clone occurred once. The chain recombines TRBV5-4 with TRBJ2-2; D is undetermined. The V gene lost 1 base and the J gene lost 4 bases, with 2 bases spanning the gap. Per germline, CDR1 SGHNT and CDR2 YYREEE (reference sequence). There are 12 residues in the CDR3. The CDR3 sequence: CASSLFTGELFF. The CDR3 region has the DNA TGTGCCAGCAGCTTGTTCACCGGGGAGCTGTTTTTT.

The V and J genes are TRBV6-6 and TRBJ1-5; D gene uncertain. Deletions cut 6 bases from V and 8 bases from J, with 14 bases between. This CDR3 is built from 13 residues. Germline V lookup: CDR1 MNHNY, CDR2 SVGAGI (reference sequence). CDR3 residues: CASSPRGREPQHF. The CDR3 region has the DNA TGTGCCAGCAGCCCCCGAGGGCGGGAGCCCCAGCATTTT.

V and J are TRBV14 and TRBJ2-3, with TRBD1 matching 7 bases. The V segment lost 4 bases and the J segment 5 bases; nucleotides outside the gene matches: 12. Germline V gives CDR1 SGHDN, CDR2 FVKESK. The CDR3 loop spans 16 amino acids. The CDR3 loop is CASSPRQGPLGDTQYF. The CDR3 DNA reads as TGTGCCAGCAGCCCCAGACAGGGCCCCCTCGGAGATACGCAGTATTTT.

DNA of the CDR3: TGTGCCAGCTCACAACGGCACCAAGAGACCCAGTACTTC. Translation gives CASSQRHQETQYF. V gene TRBV18 combines with J gene TRBJ2-5, with D unclear. The germline gives CDR1 KGHSH, CDR2 LQKENI. The V and J ends lost 4 bases and 0 bases respectively, with 6 bases between them. The CDR3 is made up of 13 amino acids.

V and J are TRBV28 and TRBJ1-4; D not resolved. There are 15 residues in the CDR3. The ends were cut back, 5 bases at V and 1 base at J, with 11 bases in the middle. Germline lookup yields CDR1 MDHEN and CDR2 SYDVKM. The CDR3 nucleotides read TGTGCCAGCAGTAAAGGAGGGTTAACTAATGAAAAACTGTTTTTT. Translated: CASSKGGLTNEKLFF.

This clone appeared a single time. The genes are TRBV2 and TRBJ2-3; TRBD2 matches at 8 bases. Germline V gene lookup returns CDR1 SNHLY and CDR2 FYNNEI. This CDR3 spans 15 amino acids. V lost 6 bases to trimming and J lost 1 base; unmatched junction nucleotides: 6. This chain's CDR3 is CASSLAGLGTDTQYF. In DNA form, the CDR3 reads TGTGCCAGCAGCTTAGCGGGGCTCGGCACAGATACGCAGTATTTT.

The gene calls are TRBV6-1 and TRBJ2-4; the match to TRBD2 covers 8 bases. The CDR3 contains 18 residues. Germline V gene sequence: CDR1 MNHNS, CDR2 SASEGT. V lost 3 bases, J lost 2 bases, and 12 bases stayed unmatched. The CDR3 DNA reads TGTGCCAGCAGTGAGGGGCTAGCGGGTCTGGGAACCAAAAACATTCAGTACTTC. Residues: CASSEGLAGLGTKNIQYF.